The T cell receptor beta chain under discussion was sequenced for a study of regulatory T cells in long-lasting Graves disease. Across the study: Positivity for TSH receptor antibodies plus over 5 years of antithyroid drugs meant persistent Graves' disease.

This clonotype came up a few times. As yet, its antigen is unknown. According to the study, TCR beta libraries were built with iRepertoire HTBI primers and CDR3-region Arm-PCR. Methods used by the authors: Looking across samples, the authors found 55 to 70 TRBV and approximately 13 TRBJ segments. TCRdb re-called the multiplex PCR reads through MiXCR, storing one row per CDR3 protein. The V and J calls and clone size come from TCRdb's table, not from the authors' own analysis. Of a few hundred thousand distinct CDR3 sequences detected, around a fifth appear once; the ten largest clones hold roughly an eighth. CDR3 length equals 13 residues. The V gene lost 3 bases and the J gene lost 3 bases, with 9 bases spanning the gap. Per germline, CDR1 DFQATT and CDR2 SNEGSKA (reference sequence). Findings and caveats of the study: Persistent disease preferred TRBV28, TRBJ1-2 and TRBJ2-5; new disease, TRBV20-1 and TRBJ2-1. No thyroid tissue was studied; the work used peripheral blood only.

The sample's time point: persistent/refractory GD, antithyroid drugs over 5 years with positive TRAb. After RNA was extracted from PBMCs, the TCR library was made from it. This rearrangement joins TRBV20-1 to TRBJ1-5; D unresolved. The source material was peripheral blood mononuclear cells (PBMCs), sampled when the disease was refractory, from a patient treated with antithyroid drugs. The TCR was taken from a female donor with Graves disease. The DNA of the CDR3 is TGCAGTGCTAGTTACGGGTCCAATCAGCCCCAGCATTTT. Protein: CSASYGSNQPQHF.